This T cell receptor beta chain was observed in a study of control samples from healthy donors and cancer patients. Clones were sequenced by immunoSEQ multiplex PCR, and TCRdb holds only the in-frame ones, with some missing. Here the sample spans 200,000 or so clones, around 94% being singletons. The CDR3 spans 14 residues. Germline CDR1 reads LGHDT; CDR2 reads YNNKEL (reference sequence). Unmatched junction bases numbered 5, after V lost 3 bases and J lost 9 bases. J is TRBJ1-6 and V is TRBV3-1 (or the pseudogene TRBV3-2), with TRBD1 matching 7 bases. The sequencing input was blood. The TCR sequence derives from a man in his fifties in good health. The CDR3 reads CASSQGQTISPLHF. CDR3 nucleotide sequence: TGTGCCAGCAGCCAGGGACAGACGATTTCACCCCTCCACTTT.